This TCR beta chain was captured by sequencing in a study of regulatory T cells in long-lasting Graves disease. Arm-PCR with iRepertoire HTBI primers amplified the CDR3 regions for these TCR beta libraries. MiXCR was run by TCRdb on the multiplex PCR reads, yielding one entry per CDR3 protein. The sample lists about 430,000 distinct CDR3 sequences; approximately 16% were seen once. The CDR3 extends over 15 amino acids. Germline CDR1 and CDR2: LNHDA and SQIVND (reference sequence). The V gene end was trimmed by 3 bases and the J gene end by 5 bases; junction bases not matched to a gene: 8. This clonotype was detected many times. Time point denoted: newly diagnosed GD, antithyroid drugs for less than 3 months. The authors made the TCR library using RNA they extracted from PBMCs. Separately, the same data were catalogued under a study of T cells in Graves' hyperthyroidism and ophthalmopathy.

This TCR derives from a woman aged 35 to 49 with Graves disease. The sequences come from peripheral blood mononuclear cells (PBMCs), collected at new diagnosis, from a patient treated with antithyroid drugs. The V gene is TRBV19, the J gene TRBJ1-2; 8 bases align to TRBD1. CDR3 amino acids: CASSIGPGTGYGYTF. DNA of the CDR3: TGTGCCAGTAGTATTGGCCCAGGGACAGGATATGGCTACACCTTC. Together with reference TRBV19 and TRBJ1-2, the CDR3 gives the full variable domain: DGGITQSPKYLFRKEGQNVTLSCEQNLNHDAMYWYRQDPGQGLRLIYYSQIVNDFQKGDIAEGYSVSREKKESFPLTVTSAQKNPTAFYLCASSIGPGTGYGYTFGSGTRLTVV.